These 24 T cell receptor beta chains were all obtained from the same sample, sequenced in a study of blood T cell repertoires in COVID-19. Sequencing was performed with immunoSEQ multiplex PCR; in TCRdb, only in-frame clones are kept and a portion is missing. The data hold around 200,000 clones, with approximately 85% observed a single time. Input material: PBMCs or T cells enriched from blood (not recorded which). Source of these receptors: a middle-aged man who had recovered from COVID-19.

As DNA, the CDR3 is TGTGCCAGCAGCCCGGGACAGGGGGGGTCTGGGGCCAACGTCCTGACTTTC. Translated, it gives CASSPGQGGSGANVLTF. The chain links TRBV11-3 to TRBJ2-6; 11 bases are a match to TRBD1. V shed 5 bases, J shed 1 base, and the junction held 4 bases outside the gene matches. The CDR3 is made up of 17 amino acids. Germline V CDR1 and CDR2: SGHNT, YENEEA.

The rearrangement joins TRBV9 to TRBJ1-1; perhaps TRBD1 as D (6 bases). The germline V and J ends were trimmed by 0 bases and 5 bases, with 17 bases remaining between them. Germline loops: CDR1 SGDLS, CDR2 YYNGEE. The CDR3 covers 16 residues. CDR3 nucleotides: TGTGCCAGCAGCGTAGTCCCCACAGGGTTGGGAACTGAAGCTTTCTTT. It codes for CASSVVPTGLGTEAFF.

This chain uses TRBV4-1 with TRBJ1-4; D remains ambiguous. Germline V gives CDR1 MGHRA, CDR2 YSYEKL. The CDR3 consists of 14 residues. Trimming removed 2 bases from V and 8 bases from J, with 12 bases in between. CDR3 sequence: CASSQPGLREKLFF. DNA of the CDR3: TGCGCCAGCAGCCAACCGGGATTGAGGGAAAAACTGTTTTTT.

The CDR3: CASSQLSSSYNEQFF. The CDR3 region has the DNA TGTGCCAGCTCACAACTTTCGAGCTCCTACAATGAGCAGTTCTTC. V gene TRBV18 combines with J gene TRBJ2-1; D not resolved. Germline V lookup: CDR1 KGHSH, CDR2 LQKENI. Between the trimmed V and J ends, which lost 4 bases and 0 bases, there was a span of 10 bases. The CDR3 runs to 15 residues.

The CDR3 DNA reads as TGTGCCAGCACCGGTTTGAGTGGGGCCAACGTCCTGACTTTC. Protein product: CASTGLSGANVLTF. The rearrangement uses TRBV2 and TRBJ2-6, with unresolved D. CDR3 length: 14 residues. V was shortened by 7 bases and J by 3 bases, with 10 bases between the two germline ends. Germline V CDR1 and CDR2: SNHLY, FYNNEI.

The rearrangement links TRBV5-1 to TRBJ2-1; 12 bases are shared with TRBD2. Trimming cost V 3 bases and J 8 bases; bases outside gene matches: 3. CDR3 length: 14 amino acids. Germline CDR1 and CDR2: SGHRS and YFSETQ. DNA of the CDR3: TGCGCCAGCAGCTCTGGACTAGCGGGATATGAGCAGTTCTTC. It is translated as CASSSGLAGYEQFF.

V gene TRBV18 combines with J gene TRBJ1-5; 8 bases are a match to TRBD1. The germline CDR1 and CDR2 sequences are KGHSH and LQKENI. The junction had 7 bases not matched to a gene; V was cut back by 4 bases and J by 2 bases. This CDR3 is 16 amino acids long. For the CDR3, the DNA is TGTGCCAGCTCACTTACAGGGGGGGCAGGCAATCAGCCCCAGCATTTT. It yields the protein CASSLTGGAGNQPQHF.

The chain recombines TRBV7-2 with TRBJ1-1, with D perhaps matching TRBD1 (5 bases). The CDR3 is 16 amino acids. Germline V gene lookup returns CDR1 SGHTA and CDR2 FQGNSA. Trimming pared 2 bases from V and 1 base from J, leaving 14 bases between. The CDR3 nucleotides read TGTGCCAGCAGCTTAAATAGTGGACAAAAGAACACTGAAGCTTTCTTT. This codes for CASSLNSGQKNTEAFF.

This chain joins TRBV28 and TRBJ1-6; D is ambiguous. The V end lost 7 bases, the J end lost 4 bases, and 23 bases lay between the germline ends. Germline assignment: CDR1 MDHEN and CDR2 SYDVKM. CDR3 size: 18 residues. CDR3 sequence: CASKIPRLRDGYNSPLHF. For the CDR3, the DNA is TGTGCCAGCAAAATCCCGAGGCTACGTGACGGGTATAATTCACCCCTCCACTTT.

The gene calls are TRBV18 and TRBJ2-7; no reliable D call. CDR3 length: 15 residues. Germline CDR1 and CDR2: KGHSH and LQKENI. Trimming removed 0 bases at V and 1 base at J, with 10 bases between. The CDR3 protein is CASSPPSKSSYEQYF. CDR3 DNA: TGTGCCAGCTCACCACCAAGCAAAAGTTCCTACGAGCAGTACTTC.

The rearrangement links TRBV7-3 to TRBJ2-7; D may be TRBD2 (5 bases). The CDR3 runs to 14 residues. Germline loops: CDR1 SGHTA, CDR2 FQGTGA. V dropped 3 bases and J dropped 3 bases, with 12 bases sitting between them. The CDR3 DNA sequence: TGTGCCAGCAGCTTTAAGGCTGAGGGCTACGAGCAGTACTTC. It codes for CASSFKAEGYEQYF.

The V call is TRBV30, the J call TRBJ1-5; the D is unclear. The CDR3 covers 12 residues. V was trimmed by 1 base and J by 5 bases, leaving 6 bases between them. Germline loops: CDR1 GTSNPN, CDR2 SVGIG (reference sequence). This chain's CDR3 is CAWSDSYQPQHF. The DNA for the CDR3 is TGTGCCTGGAGTGACAGCTATCAGCCCCAGCATTTT.

The genes are TRBV10-3 and TRBJ2-7; 8 bases agree with TRBD1. This CDR3 has 16 amino acids. Germline trimming cut 10 bases from V and 4 bases from J; bases unmatched to any gene: 18. From germline, CDR1 is ENHRY and CDR2 SYGVKD. CDR3 loop: CATTGEMRRGRYEQYF. CDR3 coding DNA: TGTGCCACCACGGGGGAAATGCGCAGGGGGCGGTACGAGCAGTACTTC.

The chain is built from TRBV19 and TRBJ2-7; 10 bases align to TRBD2. CDR3 length: 15 residues. Unmatched junction bases numbered 9, after V lost 3 bases and J lost 7 bases. Germline-derived CDR1 and CDR2 are LNHDA and SQIVND (reference sequence). The CDR3 is CASSILASGSSEQYF. The CDR3 DNA follows: TGTGCCAGTAGTATTCTGGCTAGCGGGAGTAGTGAGCAGTACTTC. Based on the CDR3 plus reference TRBV19 and TRBJ2-7, the full variable domain is DGGITQSPKYLFRKEGQNVTLSCEQNLNHDAMYWYRQDPGQGLRLIYYSQIVNDFQKGDIAEGYSVSREKKESFPLTVTSAQKNPTAFYLCASSILASGSSEQYFGPGTRLTVT.

CDR3 DNA sequence: TGTGCCAGCAGCCTGGGACAGACGAGCTCCTATAATTCACCCCTCCACTTT. Protein: CASSLGQTSSYNSPLHF. The chain is built from TRBV5-4 and TRBJ1-6; 7 positions agree with TRBD1. The CDR3 loop spans 17 amino acids. CDR1 and CDR2 from the germline V gene are SGHNT and YYREEE (reference sequence). Trimming took 4 bases from V and 0 from J; bases not matched to a gene: 7. Supplemented by reference TRBV5-4 and TRBJ1-6, the full variable domain reads ETGVTQSPTHLIKTRGQQVTLRCSSQSGHNTVSWYQQALGQGPQFIFQYYREEENGRGNFPPRFSGLQFPNYSSELNVNALELDDSALYLCASSLGQTSSYNSPLHFGNGTRLTVT.

The rearrangement uses TRBV11-2 and TRBJ1-4; unclear D gene. The CDR3 runs 15 residues. The ends were cut back, 5 bases at V and 1 base at J, with 11 bases in the middle. CDR1 SGHAT and CDR2 FQNNGV come from the germline V gene. For the CDR3, the DNA is TGTGCCAGCAGCCTATCCACGGGAACTAATGAAAAACTGTTTTTT. Protein product: CASSLSTGTNEKLFF.

The rearrangement uses TRBV11-3 and TRBJ2-5, with 8 bases lining up with TRBD1. Germline-derived CDR1 and CDR2 are SGHNT and YENEEA. The CDR3 length is 18 residues. V lost 3 bases to trimming and J lost 2 bases; unmatched junction nucleotides: 14. The CDR3 protein is CASSFIPRDRWGQETQYF. The DNA of the CDR3 is TGTGCCAGCAGCTTCATCCCCAGGGACAGGTGGGGACAAGAGACCCAGTACTTC.

The rearrangement joins TRBV15 to TRBJ1-5; weak D call: TRBD1 (6 bases). The CDR3 loop spans 16 amino acids. V was cut by 6 bases and J by 5 bases, with 20 bases left in between. CDR1 and CDR2 from the germline V gene are LNHNV and YYDKDF (reference sequence). The CDR3 DNA follows: TGTGCCACCAGGGATTCAAAGGTGGGGGGGCATCAGCCCCAGCATTTT. Its protein product is CATRDSKVGGHQPQHF. Combining the CDR3 with reference TRBV15 and TRBJ1-5 gives the whole variable domain DAMVIQNPRYQVTQFGKPVTLSCSQTLNHNVMYWYQQKSSQAPKLLFHYYDKDFNNEADTPDNFQSRRPNTSFCFLDIRSPGLGDTAMYLCATRDSKVGGHQPQHFGDGTRLSIL.

The chain combines TRBV5-4 with TRBJ2-3; no reliable D call. The germline gives CDR1 SGHNT, CDR2 YYREEE (reference sequence). CDR3 length equals 15 residues. V shed 2 bases and J shed 0 bases, with 10 bases lying between them. CDR3 coding DNA: TGTGCCAGCAGCTTAGGAGACCTAAGCACAGATACGCAGTATTTT. Translating gives CASSLGDLSTDTQYF.

V gene TRBV3-1 (or the pseudogene TRBV3-2) combines with J gene TRBJ1-5; 11 bases map to TRBD1. CDR1 and CDR2 from the germline V gene are LGHDT and YNNKEL (reference sequence). This CDR3 spans 17 amino acids. V shed 4 bases, J shed 2 bases, and the junction held 7 bases outside the gene matches. The CDR3 region has the DNA TGTGCCAGCAGCCTTTCGGACAGGGGGCACGGCAATCAGCCCCAGCATTTT. Residues: CASSLSDRGHGNQPQHF.

The J gene is TRBJ2-1, the V gene TRBV7-6; 14 bases agree with TRBD2. The CDR3 totals 17 residues. Per germline, CDR1 SGHVS and CDR2 FNYEAQ. Trimming removed 2 bases from V and 7 bases from J; junction bases left unmatched: 7. The CDR3 coding sequence is TGTGCCAGCAGCTTAACCCCGACTAGCGGGAGGGCAAATGAGCAGTTCTTC. Encoded protein: CASSLTPTSGRANEQFF.

The genes are TRBV11-3 and TRBJ1-1, with D hard to call. V lost 5 bases and J lost 11, with 18 bases in between. CDR1 is SGHNT and CDR2 is YENEEA in the germline V gene. The CDR3 length is 13 residues. Written as DNA, the CDR3 is TGTGCCAGCAGCCCAAAGACACACCCCGTGGCTTTCTTT. This codes for CASSPKTHPVAFF. Supplemented by reference TRBV11-3 and TRBJ1-1, the full variable domain reads EAGVVQSPRYKIIEKKQPVAFWCNPISGHNTLYWYLQNLGQGPELLIRYENEEAVDDSQLPKDRFSAERLKGVDSTLKIQPAELGDSAVYLCASSPKTHPVAFFGQGTRLTVV.

This clone was found a few times. The CDR3 nucleotides are TGCGCCAGCAGCCATCCCACTACGCAGGAAGCTTTCTTT. Its protein product is CASSHPTTQEAFF. The chain carries TRBV4-1 and TRBJ1-1; D not certain. This CDR3 contains 13 residues. CDR1 is MGHRA, CDR2 YSYEKL, per germline. Between the trimmed V and J ends, which lost 3 bases and 8 bases, there was a span of 13 bases.

This chain uses TRBV4-2 with TRBJ2-7, with TRBD2 matching over 12 bases. Losses at the gene ends were 0 bases for V and 2 bases for J; bases not matched to a gene: 8. Germline CDR1 and CDR2: LGHNA and YNFKEQ. CDR3 length equals 18 residues. CDR3 sequence (DNA): TGTGCCAGCAGCCAAGATAGAGGGACTAGCGGGTTTACCTACGAGCAGTACTTC. Amino acids: CASSQDRGTSGFTYEQYF.